The clone carrying this TCR beta chain has ten or more counts. The antigen is unknown. The study amplified TCR beta CDR3 regions using RNA transcripts. Amplification began with first-round RT-PCR using HTBI primers, then second-round multiplex PCR was performed. MiXCR was run by TCRdb on the multiplex PCR reads, yielding one entry per CDR3 protein. The data contain roughly 700,000 distinct CDR3 sequences, 40% of them singletons. This CDR3 is 13 amino acids long. V lost 2 bases, J lost 5 bases, and 3 bases stayed unmatched. Germline CDR1 reads SGHNT; CDR2 reads YENEEA. These data belong to a study of Graves' ophthalmopathy and Graves' hyperthyroidism. The wider study: There was a collection of peripheral blood at initial diagnosis, before any treatment.

Whole-study results and caveats: Most expanded thyroid clonotypes above 0.001 frequency also appeared in blood.

A duration under 3 months, NOSPECS ≥4, CAS ≥3 and moderate-to-severe activity characterized the donors with ophthalmopathy. This TCR came from an adult man with Graves' ophthalmopathy. V usage is TRBV11-3 and J usage is TRBJ2-7; 7 bases fit TRBD1. The specimen sequenced was peripheral blood. CDR3 coding DNA: TGTGCCAGCAGCTTACCCACAGGGGACGAGCAGTACTTC. Translation: CASSLPTGDEQYF.